This passage covers 22 T cell receptor beta chains from one sample sequenced in a study of identifying expanded T cells in peripheral blood. Here immunoSEQ multiplex PCR was the method, and the copy in TCRdb shows in-frame clones only, minus some. The sample contains 120,000 or so clones, roughly 82% of which appear only once. Specimen: blood. These receptors were taken from a person between 18 and 69 years old in good health.

CDR3 sequence reads: CASSQGASSYEQYF. In DNA, the CDR3 is TGTGCCAGCAGCCAGGGGGCGAGCTCCTACGAGCAGTACTTC. V is TRBV7-9 and J is TRBJ2-7; 8 bases line up with TRBD1. Per germline, CDR1 SEHNR and CDR2 FQNEAQ (reference sequence). The CDR3 covers 14 residues. With V trimmed by 5 bases and J by 0 bases, 3 bases remained unmatched.

The chain couples TRBV7-2 to TRBJ1-1, with D maybe TRBD1 (5 bases). There are 14 residues in the CDR3. Germline loops: CDR1 SGHTA, CDR2 FQGNSA. V was shortened by 7 bases and J by 1 base, with 13 bases between the two germline ends. This chain's CDR3 is CASTNPGPNTEAFF. In DNA, the CDR3 is TGTGCCAGCACAAACCCGGGACCGAACACTGAAGCTTTCTTT.

The chain uses TRBV5-1 and TRBJ2-1; 8 bases are a match to TRBD1. The length of the CDR3 is 13 residues. Germline CDR1 SGHRS, CDR2 YFSETQ. V trimming: 0 bases; J trimming: 9 bases; junction bases outside the gene matches: 2. The CDR3 here is CASSLAGGTEQFF. In DNA, the CDR3 is TGCGCCAGCAGCTTGGCAGGGGGCACTGAGCAGTTCTTC.

V is TRBV27 and J is TRBJ2-1, with 7 bases aligning to TRBD1. V was pared by 6 bases and J by 10 bases, with 15 bases of the junction left unmatched. Per germline, CDR1 MNHEY and CDR2 SMNVEV (reference sequence). The CDR3 runs 15 residues. In DNA, the CDR3 is TGTGCCAGCAGAAAAAACAGGGGTCCCCGACAAGAGCAGTTCTTC. It yields the protein CASRKNRGPRQEQFF.

The chain recombines TRBV9 with TRBJ1-2; D is undetermined. Germline V CDR1 and CDR2: SGDLS, YYNGEE. Trimming took 0 bases from V and 6 from J, leaving 6 bases between them. This CDR3 has 12 amino acids. The CDR3 DNA follows: TGTGCCAGCAGCGTAGCAGACGATGGCTACACCTTC. It is translated as CASSVADDGYTF.

The chain has TRBV2 and TRBJ2-2; D unresolved. This CDR3 spans 14 amino acids. The V gene lost 5 bases and the J gene lost 4 bases, with 11 bases spanning the gap. Germline CDR1 is SNHLY and CDR2 is FYNNEI. For the CDR3, the DNA is TGTGCCAGCAGTTTAGGGCTATTCACCGGGGAGCTGTTTTTT. Encoded protein: CASSLGLFTGELFF.

The chain is built from TRBV7-3 and TRBJ2-1; perhaps TRBD2 as D (5 bases). CDR1 is SGHTA, CDR2 FQGTGA, per germline. V was cut by 5 bases and J by 4 bases, with 15 bases left in between. The CDR3 consists of 15 residues. The CDR3 nucleotides read TGTGCCAGCAGCCGTACGGGGTTGGGGTACAATGAGCAGTTCTTC. Its protein product is CASSRTGLGYNEQFF. Full variable domain (remainder filled in from reference TRBV7-3 and TRBJ2-1): GAGVSQTPSNKVTEKGKYVELRCDPISGHTALYWYRQSLGQGPEFLIYFQGTGAADDSGLPNDRFFAVRPEGSVSTLKIQRTERGDSAVYLCASSRTGLGYNEQFFGPGTRLTVL.

In DNA, the CDR3 is TGTGCCAGCAGGGACAGGGCCTATCGAGAGACCCAGTACTTC. Translation gives CASRDRAYRETQYF. This chain joins TRBV6-1 and TRBJ2-5, with 8 bases lining up with TRBD1. CDR3 length equals 14 residues. The germline CDR1 and CDR2 sequences are MNHNS and SASEGT. V lost 6 bases to trimming and J lost 4 bases; unmatched junction nucleotides: 7.

Only a few counts were recorded for this clone. This chain connects TRBV30 to TRBJ2-7; D is ambiguous. This CDR3 contains 16 residues. From germline, CDR1 is GTSNPN and CDR2 SVGIG (reference sequence). V was pared by 2 bases and J by 2 bases, with 19 bases between. Written as DNA, the CDR3 is TGTGCCTGGAGTACAAACCTCATCGGTAGCACCTACGAGCAGTACTTC. This gives the protein CAWSTNLIGSTYEQYF.

The V call is TRBV11-2, the J call TRBJ2-1; 10 bases are shared with TRBD2. Trimming at V came to 6 bases and at J to 7 bases, leaving 9 bases not matched to a gene. Germline lookup yields CDR1 SGHAT and CDR2 FQNNGV. The CDR3 runs to 15 residues. The CDR3 sequence: CASRQSGGAGNEQFF. For the CDR3, the DNA is TGTGCCAGCAGACAAAGCGGGGGGGCGGGTAATGAGCAGTTCTTC.

The J gene is TRBJ1-2, the V gene TRBV19; D is possibly TRBD1 (5 bases). V shed 3 bases and J shed 4 bases, with 9 bases lying between them. The germline CDR1 and CDR2 sequences are LNHDA and SQIVND (reference sequence). The CDR3 is 13 residues long. The CDR3 DNA reads TGTGCCAGTAGTATGGATGGGGGCTATGGCTACACCTTC. Its protein is CASSMDGGYGYTF.

The chain joins TRBV7-6 to TRBJ2-1; the D is unclear. The length of the CDR3 is 13 residues. Per germline, CDR1 SGHVS and CDR2 FNYEAQ. Trimming left V 5 bases short and J 10 bases short, with 15 bases between. The CDR3 sequence is CASSPTNEQEQFF. The CDR3 region has the DNA TGTGCCAGCAGCCCCACGAATGAACAGGAGCAGTTCTTC.

Turning to this clone: One junction end does not reproduce the germline sequence, and a read error may be involved. The rearrangement uses TRBV2 and TRBJ1-3; no clear D. Germline-derived CDR1 and CDR2 are SNHLY and FYNNEI. The length of the CDR3 is 11 residues. CDR3 protein: CASMSEYTMYF. CDR3 nucleotide sequence: TGTGCCAGCATGTCGGAATACACCATGTATTTT.

The chain combines TRBV18 with TRBJ2-3; no definite D call. Trimming left V 8 bases short and J 6 bases short, with 18 bases between. From germline, CDR1 is KGHSH and CDR2 LQKENI. The length of the CDR3 is 14 residues. CDR3 sequence (DNA): TGTGCCAGCACCTCCAAATTCTCTGCGGATACGCAGTATTTT. Protein: CASTSKFSADTQYF. The whole variable domain, filled in from reference TRBV18 and TRBJ2-3, reads NAGVMQNPRHLVRRRGQEARLRCSPMKGHSHVYWYRQLPEEGLKFMVYLQKENIIDESGMPKERFSAEFPKEGPSILRIQQVVRGDSAAYFCASTSKFSADTQYFGPGTRLTVL.

The chain employs TRBV2 and TRBJ1-6, with a weak D call TRBD1 (6 bases). Trimming took off 7 bases at V and 7 bases at J, with 14 bases between the two ends. Germline lookup yields CDR1 SNHLY and CDR2 FYNNEI. CDR3 size: 14 residues. CDR3 nucleotides: TGTGCCAGCAAAAGGGAACAGGGAAATTCACCCCTCCACTTT. Translating gives CASKREQGNSPLHF.

In DNA form, the CDR3 reads TGCGCCAGCAGCTTGGAAGGGGGCAATCAGCCCCAGCATTTT. Translated: CASSLEGGNQPQHF. The chain joins TRBV5-1 to TRBJ1-5, with D tentatively TRBD1 (5 bases). Trimming shortened V by 0 bases and J by 2 bases, and 6 bases separated the two germline ends. This CDR3 is 14 amino acids long. Germline CDR1 reads SGHRS; CDR2 reads YFSETQ. Drawing the rest from reference TRBV5-1 and TRBJ1-5, the complete variable domain is KAGVTQTPRYLIKTRGQQVTLSCSPISGHRSVSWYQQTPGQGLQFLFEYFSETQRNKGNFPGRFSGRQFSNSRSEMNVSTLELGDSALYLCASSLEGGNQPQHFGDGTRLSIL.

The gene calls are TRBV5-6 and TRBJ2-2; 7 bases are shared with TRBD1. This CDR3 has 15 amino acids. Germline values: CDR1 SGHDT, CDR2 YYEEEE. Losses at the gene ends were 1 base for V and 2 bases for J; bases not matched to a gene: 2. The CDR3 region has the DNA TGTGCCAGCAGCTTGTGGGACAGCAACACCGGGGAGCTGTTTTTT. It codes for CASSLWDSNTGELFF.

The sample holds a few counts of this clone. This rearrangement joins TRBV4-1 to TRBJ1-2; D is undetermined. Trimming pared 1 base from V and 2 bases from J, leaving 8 bases between. From germline, CDR1 is MGHRA and CDR2 YSYEKL. CDR3 length: 14 amino acids. Here the CDR3 reads CASSQGHQNYGYTF. In DNA form, the CDR3 reads TGCGCCAGCAGCCAAGGCCACCAAAACTATGGCTACACCTTC.

The chain joins TRBV19 to TRBJ2-5, with D maybe TRBD2 (6 bases). This CDR3 contains 13 residues. V was trimmed by 5 bases and J by 6 bases, leaving 13 bases between them. Germline CDR1 LNHDA, CDR2 SQIVND (reference sequence). CDR3 sequence: CASSFSRGKTQYF. The DNA of the CDR3 is TGTGCCAGTAGTTTCAGCCGGGGGAAGACCCAGTACTTC. Combining the CDR3 with reference TRBV19 and TRBJ2-5 gives the whole variable domain DGGITQSPKYLFRKEGQNVTLSCEQNLNHDAMYWYRQDPGQGLRLIYYSQIVNDFQKGDIAEGYSVSREKKESFPLTVTSAQKNPTAFYLCASSFSRGKTQYFGPGTRLLVL.

The V call is TRBV5-1, the J call TRBJ1-1, with D unresolved. Trimming cost V 1 base and J 0 bases, with 13 bases left between them. This CDR3 contains 16 residues. Germline assignment: CDR1 SGHRS and CDR2 YFSETQ. Here the CDR3 reads CASSLSLDNMNTEAFF. Here the CDR3 DNA reads TGCGCCAGCAGCTTGTCTTTAGACAACATGAACACTGAAGCTTTCTTT.

This clone was seen once. V gene TRBV10-3 combines with J gene TRBJ1-2; D is ambiguous. This CDR3 is built from 12 residues. Germline-derived CDR1 and CDR2 are ENHRY and SYGVKD. V lost 11 bases and J lost 8, with 18 bases in between. DNA for the CDR3: TGTGCCGCCGCCGCGTTTTTAGGCGGCTACACCTTC. This encodes CAAAAFLGGYTF.

This chain uses TRBV7-9 with TRBJ2-1, with TRBD1 matching over 9 bases. The CDR3 is 15 residues long. Looked up from germline, CDR1 is SEHNR and CDR2 is FQNEAQ (reference sequence). The trim removed 6 bases at V and 8 bases at J, leaving 11 bases unmatched. The CDR3, as DNA: TGTGCCAGCAGGTACTACCGGGACAGGGCCTATGAGCAGTTCTTC. It codes for CASRYYRDRAYEQFF.